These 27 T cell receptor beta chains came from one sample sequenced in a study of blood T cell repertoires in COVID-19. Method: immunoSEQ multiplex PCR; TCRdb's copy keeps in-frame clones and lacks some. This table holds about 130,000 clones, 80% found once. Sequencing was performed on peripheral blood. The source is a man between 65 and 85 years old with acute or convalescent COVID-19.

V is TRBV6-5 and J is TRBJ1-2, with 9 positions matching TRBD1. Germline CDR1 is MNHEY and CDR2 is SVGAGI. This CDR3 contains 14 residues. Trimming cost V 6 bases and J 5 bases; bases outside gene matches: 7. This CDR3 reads CASRRDRDAYGYTF. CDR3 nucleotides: TGTGCCAGCAGAAGGGACAGGGATGCTTATGGCTACACCTTC.

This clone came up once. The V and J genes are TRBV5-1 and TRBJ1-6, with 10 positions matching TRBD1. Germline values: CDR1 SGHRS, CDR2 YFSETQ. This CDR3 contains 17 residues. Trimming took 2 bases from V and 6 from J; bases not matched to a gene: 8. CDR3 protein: CASSLGQGGIRNSPLHF. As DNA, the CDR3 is TGCGCCAGCAGCTTAGGACAGGGGGGTATCCGTAATTCACCCCTCCACTTT. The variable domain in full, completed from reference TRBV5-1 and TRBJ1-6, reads KAGVTQTPRYLIKTRGQQVTLSCSPISGHRSVSWYQQTPGQGLQFLFEYFSETQRNKGNFPGRFSGRQFSNSRSEMNVSTLELGDSALYLCASSLGQGGIRNSPLHFGNGTRLTVT.

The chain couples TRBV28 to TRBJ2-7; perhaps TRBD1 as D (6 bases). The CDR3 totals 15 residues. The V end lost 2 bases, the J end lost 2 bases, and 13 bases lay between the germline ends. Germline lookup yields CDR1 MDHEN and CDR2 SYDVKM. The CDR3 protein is CASSLGGHSTYEQYF. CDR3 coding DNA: TGTGCCAGCAGTTTAGGGGGCCACTCTACCTACGAGCAGTACTTC.

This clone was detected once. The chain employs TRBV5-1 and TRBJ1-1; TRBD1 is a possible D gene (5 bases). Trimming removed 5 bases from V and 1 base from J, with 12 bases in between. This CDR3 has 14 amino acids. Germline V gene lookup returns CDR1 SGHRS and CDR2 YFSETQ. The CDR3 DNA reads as TGCGCCAGCAGGCCCAGGGTCGCGAACACTGAAGCTTTCTTT. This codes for CASRPRVANTEAFF.

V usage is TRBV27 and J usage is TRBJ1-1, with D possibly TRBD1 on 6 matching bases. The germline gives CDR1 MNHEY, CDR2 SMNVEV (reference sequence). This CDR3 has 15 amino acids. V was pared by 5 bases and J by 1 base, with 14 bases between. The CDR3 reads CASSLGTLSNTEAFF. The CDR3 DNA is TGTGCCAGCAGTCTCGGGACACTCTCGAACACTGAAGCTTTCTTT.

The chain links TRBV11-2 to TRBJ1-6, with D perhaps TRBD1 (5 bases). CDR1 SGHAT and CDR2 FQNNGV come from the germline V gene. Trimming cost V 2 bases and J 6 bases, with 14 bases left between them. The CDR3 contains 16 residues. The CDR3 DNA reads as TGTGCCAGCAGCTTAAACCCGGACAATATTAATTCACCCCTCCACTTT. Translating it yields CASSLNPDNINSPLHF.

The CDR3 loop is CASSLKSGVSTDTQYF. The CDR3 bases are TGTGCCAGCAGCCTAAAGAGCGGGGTTAGCACAGATACGCAGTATTTT. The chain recombines TRBV5-4 with TRBJ2-3; 7 bases match TRBD2. CDR3 size: 16 residues. Germline values: CDR1 SGHNT, CDR2 YYREEE (reference sequence). The junction had 8 bases not matched to a gene; V was cut back by 4 bases and J by 0 bases.

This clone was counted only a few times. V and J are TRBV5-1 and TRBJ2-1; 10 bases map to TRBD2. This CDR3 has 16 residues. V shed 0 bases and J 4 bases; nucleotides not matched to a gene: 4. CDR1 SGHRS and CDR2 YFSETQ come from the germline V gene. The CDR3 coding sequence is TGCGCCAGCAGCTTGGCCGCTAGCGGGGGTTACAATGAGCAGTTCTTC. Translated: CASSLAASGGYNEQFF.

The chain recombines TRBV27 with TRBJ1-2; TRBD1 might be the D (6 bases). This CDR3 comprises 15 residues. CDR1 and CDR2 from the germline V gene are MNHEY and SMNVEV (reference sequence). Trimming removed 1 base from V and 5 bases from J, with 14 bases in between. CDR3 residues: CASSLYLGQSYGYTF. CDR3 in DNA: TGTGCCAGCAGTTTATACCTCGGACAGAGTTATGGCTACACCTTC.

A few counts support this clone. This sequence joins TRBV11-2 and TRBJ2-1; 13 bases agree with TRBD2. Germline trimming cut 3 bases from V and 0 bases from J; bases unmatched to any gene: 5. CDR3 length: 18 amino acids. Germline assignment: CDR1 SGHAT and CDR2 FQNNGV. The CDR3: CASSLTGTSGASYNEQFF. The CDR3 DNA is TGTGCCAGCAGCTTGACTGGGACTAGCGGGGCCTCCTACAATGAGCAGTTCTTC.

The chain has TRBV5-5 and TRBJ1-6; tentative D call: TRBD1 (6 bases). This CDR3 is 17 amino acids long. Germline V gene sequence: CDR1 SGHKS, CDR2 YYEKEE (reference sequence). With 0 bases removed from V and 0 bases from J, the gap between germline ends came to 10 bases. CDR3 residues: CASSLGGGVSYNSPLHF. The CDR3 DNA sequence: TGTGCCAGCAGCTTGGGAGGGGGTGTCTCCTATAATTCACCCCTCCACTTT.

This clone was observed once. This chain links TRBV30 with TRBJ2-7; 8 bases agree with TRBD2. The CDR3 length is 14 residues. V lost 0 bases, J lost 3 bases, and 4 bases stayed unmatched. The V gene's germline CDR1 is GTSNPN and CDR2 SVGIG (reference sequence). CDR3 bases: TGTGCCTGGAGTGTAGCGGGGGTCAGCTACGAGCAGTACTTC. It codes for CAWSVAGVSYEQYF.

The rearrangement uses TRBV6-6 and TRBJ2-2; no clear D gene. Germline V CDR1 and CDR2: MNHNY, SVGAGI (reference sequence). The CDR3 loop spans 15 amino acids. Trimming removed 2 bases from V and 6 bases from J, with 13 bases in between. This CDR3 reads CASSYGDSSSGELFF. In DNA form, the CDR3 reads TGTGCCAGCAGTTACGGAGACTCCAGCTCCGGGGAGCTGTTTTTT.

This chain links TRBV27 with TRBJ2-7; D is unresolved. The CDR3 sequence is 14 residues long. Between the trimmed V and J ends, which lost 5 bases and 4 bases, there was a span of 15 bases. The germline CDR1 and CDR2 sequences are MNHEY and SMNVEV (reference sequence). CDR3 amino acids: CASSRSRLLYEQYF. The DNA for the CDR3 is TGTGCCAGCAGTCGGTCCAGGTTGTTGTACGAGCAGTACTTC.

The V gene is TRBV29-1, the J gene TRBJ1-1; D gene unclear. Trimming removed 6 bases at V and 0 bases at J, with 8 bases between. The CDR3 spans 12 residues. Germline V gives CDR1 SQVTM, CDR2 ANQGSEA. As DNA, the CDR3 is TGCAGCGTGAGTTTCATGAACACTGAAGCTTTCTTT. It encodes CSVSFMNTEAFF.

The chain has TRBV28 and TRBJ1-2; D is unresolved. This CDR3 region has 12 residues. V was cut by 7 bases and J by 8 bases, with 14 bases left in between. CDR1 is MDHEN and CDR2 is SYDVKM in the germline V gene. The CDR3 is CASTPFPGGYTF. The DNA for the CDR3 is TGTGCCAGCACCCCTTTTCCCGGGGGCTACACCTTC.

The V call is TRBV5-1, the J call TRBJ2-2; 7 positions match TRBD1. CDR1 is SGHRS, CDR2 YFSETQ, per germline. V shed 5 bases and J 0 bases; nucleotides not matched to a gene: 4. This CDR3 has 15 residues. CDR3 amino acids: CASRQGQTNTGELFF. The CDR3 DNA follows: TGCGCCAGCAGGCAGGGACAGACGAACACCGGGGAGCTGTTTTTT.

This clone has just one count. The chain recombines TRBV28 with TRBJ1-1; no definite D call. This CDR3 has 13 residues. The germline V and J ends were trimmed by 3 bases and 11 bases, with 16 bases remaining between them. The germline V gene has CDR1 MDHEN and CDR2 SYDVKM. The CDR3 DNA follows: TGTGCCAGCAGTTTGAAGACGGGGTATCGCGCTTTCTTT. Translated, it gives CASSLKTGYRAFF.

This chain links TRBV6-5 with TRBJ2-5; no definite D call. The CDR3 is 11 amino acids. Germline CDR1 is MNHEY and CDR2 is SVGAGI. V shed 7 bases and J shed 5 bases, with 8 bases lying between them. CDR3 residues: CASMSQETQYF. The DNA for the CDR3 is TGTGCCAGCATGTCGCAGGAGACCCAGTACTTC.

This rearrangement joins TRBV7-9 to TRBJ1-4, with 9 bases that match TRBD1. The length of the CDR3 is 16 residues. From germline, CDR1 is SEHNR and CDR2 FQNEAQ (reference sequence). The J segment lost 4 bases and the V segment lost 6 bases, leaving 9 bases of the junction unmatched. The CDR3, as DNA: TGTGCCAGCAGTACCCTTGGACAGGGGCTTAATGAAAAACTGTTTTTT. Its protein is CASSTLGQGLNEKLFF.

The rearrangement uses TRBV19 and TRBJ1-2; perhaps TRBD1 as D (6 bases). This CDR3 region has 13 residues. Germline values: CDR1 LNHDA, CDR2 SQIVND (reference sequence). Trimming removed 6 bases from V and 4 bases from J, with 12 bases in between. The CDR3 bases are TGTGCCAGTAGCCTGGACAGTTTCTATGGCTACACCTTC. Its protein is CASSLDSFYGYTF.

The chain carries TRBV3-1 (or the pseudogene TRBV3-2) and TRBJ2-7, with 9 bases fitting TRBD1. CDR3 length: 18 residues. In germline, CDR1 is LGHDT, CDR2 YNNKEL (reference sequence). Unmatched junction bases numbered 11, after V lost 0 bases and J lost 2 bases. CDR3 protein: CASSQDPLSGTGPYEQYF. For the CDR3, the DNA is TGTGCCAGCAGCCAAGATCCCCTATCCGGGACAGGGCCCTACGAGCAGTACTTC.

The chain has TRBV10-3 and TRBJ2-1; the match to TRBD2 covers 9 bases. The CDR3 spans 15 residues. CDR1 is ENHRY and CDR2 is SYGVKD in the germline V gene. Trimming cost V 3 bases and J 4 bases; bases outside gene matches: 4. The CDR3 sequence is CAISDPSGEYNEQFF. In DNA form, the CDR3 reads TGTGCCATCAGTGATCCTAGCGGGGAGTACAATGAGCAGTTCTTC.

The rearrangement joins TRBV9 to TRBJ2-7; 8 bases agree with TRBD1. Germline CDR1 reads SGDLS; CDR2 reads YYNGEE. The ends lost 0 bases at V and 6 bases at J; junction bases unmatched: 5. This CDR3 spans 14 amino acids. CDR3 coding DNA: TGTGCCAGCAGCGTAGATCCAGGGGGCGGCGAGCAGTACTTC. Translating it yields CASSVDPGGGEQYF.

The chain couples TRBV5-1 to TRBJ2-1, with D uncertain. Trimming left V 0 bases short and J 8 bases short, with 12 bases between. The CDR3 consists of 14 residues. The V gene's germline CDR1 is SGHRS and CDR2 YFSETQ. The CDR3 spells CASSLEASLDEQFF. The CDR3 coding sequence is TGCGCCAGCAGCTTGGAGGCTAGTCTGGATGAGCAGTTCTTC. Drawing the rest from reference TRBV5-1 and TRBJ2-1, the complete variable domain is KAGVTQTPRYLIKTRGQQVTLSCSPISGHRSVSWYQQTPGQGLQFLFEYFSETQRNKGNFPGRFSGRQFSNSRSEMNVSTLELGDSALYLCASSLEASLDEQFFGPGTRLTVL.

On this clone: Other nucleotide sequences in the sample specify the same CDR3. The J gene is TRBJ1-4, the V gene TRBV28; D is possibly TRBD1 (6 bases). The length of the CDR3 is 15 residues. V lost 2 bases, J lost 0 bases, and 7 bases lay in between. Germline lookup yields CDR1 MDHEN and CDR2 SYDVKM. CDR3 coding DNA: TGTGCCAGCAGTTTAGCAGGGGCAACTAATGAAAAACTGTTTTTT. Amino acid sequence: CASSLAGATNEKLFF.

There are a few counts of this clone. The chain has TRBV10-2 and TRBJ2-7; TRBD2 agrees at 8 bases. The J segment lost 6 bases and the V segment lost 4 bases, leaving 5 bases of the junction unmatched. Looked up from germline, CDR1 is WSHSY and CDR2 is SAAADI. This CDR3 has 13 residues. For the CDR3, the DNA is TGCGCCAGCAGTGGGTACGGGGGGGCCGAGCAGTACTTC. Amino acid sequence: CASSGYGGAEQYF.